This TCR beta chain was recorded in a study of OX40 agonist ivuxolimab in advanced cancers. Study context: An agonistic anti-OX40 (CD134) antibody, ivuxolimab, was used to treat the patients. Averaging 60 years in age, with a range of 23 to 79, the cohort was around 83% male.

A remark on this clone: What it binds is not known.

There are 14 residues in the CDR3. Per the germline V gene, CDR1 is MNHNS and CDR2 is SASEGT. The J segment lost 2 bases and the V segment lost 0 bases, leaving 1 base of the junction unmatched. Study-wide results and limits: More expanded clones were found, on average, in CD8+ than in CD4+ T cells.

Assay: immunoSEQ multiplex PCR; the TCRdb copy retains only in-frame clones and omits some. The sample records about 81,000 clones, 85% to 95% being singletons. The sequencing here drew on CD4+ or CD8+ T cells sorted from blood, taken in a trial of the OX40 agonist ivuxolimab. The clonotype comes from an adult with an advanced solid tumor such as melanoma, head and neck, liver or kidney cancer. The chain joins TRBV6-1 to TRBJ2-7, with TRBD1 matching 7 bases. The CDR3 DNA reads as TGTGCCAGCAGTGAAGCCGGGACAGCCTACGAGCAGTACTTC. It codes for CASSEAGTAYEQYF.